This T cell receptor (beta chain) emerged from a study of blood T cell repertoires in COVID-19 (dated by TCRdb to 2018 to 2020). In the study overall: Collaborator samples came from the United States, Italy and Spain and covered acute and convalescent phases of COVID-19. The material from the prospective study consisted of cDNA or gDNA derived from T cells, B-cell-depleted T cells, or PBMCs. The dataset comprised deeply sampled blood TCRbeta repertoires from subjects exposed to, actively infected with, or recovered from COVID-19. The repertoires were made available in a free public database intended to serve as a resource for research on the immune response to SARS-CoV-2. Samples came from the ongoing ImmuneRACE study (first 160 participants) plus 1,254 subjects from 6 global collaborators. A de-identified subject ID, COVID-19 status, age in years and sex were almost always included in the sample metadata. HLA class I and class II types, where available, came from metadata supplied by the sample provider rather than from assay-based typing. Paper-wide results and their limitations: Clinical and demographic metadata were provided uncurated, with the amount varying by source and participant.

As to this clone: No cognate antigen has been identified for it. It has no much larger one-base neighbor in the sample; base qualities were not kept.

One collaborating source in Seattle enrolled patients during active infection and followed them longitudinally through the course of disease. The collaborating institutions used their own protocols to collect whole blood in K2EDTA tubes. For TCRbeta analysis, collaborators shipped samples in one of three forms: frozen whole blood, isolated PBMCs, or DNA extracted from either of those sample types. TCRbeta CDR3 regions were amplified from genomic DNA using the immunoSEQ Assay, a bias-controlled multiplex PCR. Under the source paper's analysis protocol: The number of nucleated cells in each sample was estimated from the amplification of reference gene primers within the assay. To quantify the absolute abundance of each unique TCRbeta CDR3 rearrangement, sequence reads were collapsed and filtered. For each sample, productive Simpson clonality was calculated as the square root of Simpson's diversity index across productive rearrangements. In its TCRdb copy, this immuneACCESS table keeps in-frame sequences only and misses some clones. Where compared with another copy, unresolved V genes explain less than half of these, and the others have no known cause. The V and J calls and clone size are taken from that table; D and trimming were inferred from the DNA. In this sample the table shows about 440,000 clones, more than 70% of which occur a single time. Roughly an eighth of the sample comes from the top ten.

Between the V and J ends, shortened by 6 bases and 3 bases respectively, the junction contains 7 bases. Measured from the cysteine to the phenylalanine, the CDR3 is 12 residues long. The sequence is cut down to CDR3 DNA, 36 bases in frame from base 1. CDR1 and CDR2, per the germline V gene, are MNHEY and SVGAGI. The clonotype comes from a woman aged 50 to 65 with COVID-19, enrolled during active disease. Sequencing input: peripheral blood. In this chain, TRBV6-5 is recombined with TRBJ2-3, with the D gene not clear enough to name. The CDR3 is CASRSRTDTQYF. The nucleotide sequence reads TGTGCCAGCAGATCGAGAACAGATACGCAGTATTTT.